The 8 T cell receptor beta chains given below trace back to one sample, sequenced in a study of OX40 agonist ivuxolimab in advanced cancers. This table comes from immunoSEQ multiplex PCR, and its TCRdb copy is limited to in-frame clones, with some not included. The top ten clones hold over 0.95% of a sample with roughly 76,000 clones, about 79% of them seen once. The specimen comprised CD4+ or CD8+ T cells sorted from blood, sampled in a trial of the OX40 agonist ivuxolimab. The receptors were sampled from an adult with an advanced solid tumor such as melanoma, head and neck, liver or kidney cancer.

The V and J genes are TRBV2 and TRBJ2-2, with a weak D call TRBD2 (6 bases). The CDR3 runs 16 residues. V lost 0 bases to trimming and J lost 3 bases, with 11 bases between them. Germline V gene lookup returns CDR1 SNHLY and CDR2 FYNNEI. DNA of the CDR3: TGTGCCAGCAGTGAAGCGCTTAGCGGCTACACCGGGGAGCTGTTTTTT. Protein product: CASSEALSGYTGELFF. The complete variable domain, with remaining parts taken from reference TRBV2 and TRBJ2-2, reads EPEVTQTPSHQVTQMGQEVILRCVPISNHLYFYWYRQILGQKVEFLVSFYNNEISEKSEIFDDQFSVERPDGSNFTLKIRSTKLEDSAMYFCASSEALSGYTGELFFGEGSRLTVL.

The V call is TRBV4-3, the J call TRBJ1-2; TRBD1 agrees at 8 bases. V gave up 0 bases and J gave up 7 bases; unmatched junction bases: 4. This CDR3 contains 14 residues. From germline, CDR1 is LGHNA and CDR2 YSLEER. CDR3 residues: CASSQDRGRGGYTF. DNA of the CDR3: TGCGCCAGCAGCCAAGACAGGGGGCGGGGTGGCTACACCTTC.

The chain couples TRBV5-1 to TRBJ1-5; maybe TRBD1 (6 bases). Between the trimmed V and J ends, which lost 5 bases and 7 bases, there was a span of 16 bases. The CDR3 runs 14 residues. Per the germline V gene, CDR1 is SGHRS and CDR2 is YFSETQ. The CDR3 DNA is TGCGCCAGCAGTTCCAACAGGGTCAGCCAGCCCCAGCATTTT. Residues: CASSSNRVSQPQHF. Full variable domain (rest looked up from reference TRBV5-1 and TRBJ1-5): KAGVTQTPRYLIKTRGQQVTLSCSPISGHRSVSWYQQTPGQGLQFLFEYFSETQRNKGNFPGRFSGRQFSNSRSEMNVSTLELGDSALYLCASSSNRVSQPQHFGDGTRLSIL.

This chain uses TRBV4-1 with TRBJ1-1; the D gene is possibly TRBD1 (6 bases). CDR3 size: 17 residues. The V gene lost 1 base and the J gene lost 0 bases, with 15 bases spanning the gap. Germline assignment: CDR1 MGHRA and CDR2 YSYEKL. The CDR3 DNA reads TGCGCCAGCAGCCAAGGTGACAGGTTACTAATGAACACTGAAGCTTTCTTT. Translating gives CASSQGDRLLMNTEAFF.

The gene calls are TRBV6-5 and TRBJ1-1, with D hard to call. CDR1 is MNHEY, CDR2 SVGAGI, per germline. V was clipped by 7 bases and J by 2 bases, with 5 bases between them. The CDR3 is 11 amino acids. In DNA, the CDR3 is TGTGCCAGCATCCCCAACACTGAAGCTTTCTTT. Its protein product is CASIPNTEAFF.

The chain has TRBV29-1 and TRBJ1-4; D unresolved. V lost 5 bases to trimming and J lost 4 bases, with 11 bases between them. Looked up from germline, CDR1 is SQVTM and CDR2 is ANQGSEA. The length of the CDR3 is 13 residues. The CDR3 loop is CSVQNTNNEKLFF. The CDR3 nucleotides are TGCAGCGTTCAGAATACGAATAATGAAAAACTGTTTTTT.

V gene TRBV11-3 combines with J gene TRBJ2-5; 16 bases fit TRBD2. The J segment lost 4 bases and the V segment lost 4 bases, leaving 6 bases of the junction unmatched. Germline-derived CDR1 and CDR2 are SGHNT and YENEEA. CDR3 length: 17 residues. The CDR3 region is CASSSGLAGGRGETQYF. The CDR3 DNA sequence: TGTGCCAGCAGCTCGGGACTAGCGGGGGGGCGTGGAGAGACCCAGTACTTC.

The chain links TRBV7-2 to TRBJ2-7, with a possible D match to TRBD1 (6 bases). CDR3 length equals 14 residues. V lost 5 bases and J lost 1, with 12 bases in between. Germline CDR1 is SGHTA and CDR2 is FQGNSA. CDR3 protein: CASSPGQISYEQYF. In DNA form, the CDR3 reads TGTGCCAGCAGCCCCGGACAGATATCCTACGAGCAGTACTTC.